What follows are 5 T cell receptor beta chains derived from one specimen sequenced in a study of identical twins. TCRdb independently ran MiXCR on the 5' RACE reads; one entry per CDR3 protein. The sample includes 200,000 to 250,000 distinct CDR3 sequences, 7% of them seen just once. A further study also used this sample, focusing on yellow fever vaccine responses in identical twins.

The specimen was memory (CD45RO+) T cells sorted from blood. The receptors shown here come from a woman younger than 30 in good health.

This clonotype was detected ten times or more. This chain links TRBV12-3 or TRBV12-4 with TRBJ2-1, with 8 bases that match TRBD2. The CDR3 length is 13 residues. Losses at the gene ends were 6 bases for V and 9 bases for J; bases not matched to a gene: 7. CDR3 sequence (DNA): TGTGCCAGCAGGGGGACTAGTCGGAGTGAGCAGTTCTTC. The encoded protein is CASRGTSRSEQFF.

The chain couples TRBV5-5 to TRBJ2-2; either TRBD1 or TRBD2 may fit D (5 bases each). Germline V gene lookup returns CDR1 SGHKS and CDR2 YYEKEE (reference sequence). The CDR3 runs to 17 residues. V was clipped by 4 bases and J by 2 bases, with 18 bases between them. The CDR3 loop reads CASSPAMGVTNTGELFF. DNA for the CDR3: TGTGCCAGCAGCCCCGCAATGGGGGTCACTAACACCGGGGAGCTGTTTTTT.

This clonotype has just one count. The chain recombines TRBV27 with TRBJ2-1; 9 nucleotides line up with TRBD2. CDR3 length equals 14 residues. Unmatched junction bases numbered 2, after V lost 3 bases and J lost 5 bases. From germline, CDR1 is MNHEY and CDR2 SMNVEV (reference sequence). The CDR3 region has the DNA TGTGCCAGCAGTTTGCGGGGGGGGAACAATGAGCAGTTCTTC. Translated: CASSLRGGNNEQFF.

The CDR3: CASSTTAGTAYNEQFF. The CDR3 nucleotides are TGTGCCAGCAGCACTACCGCCGGGACTGCTTACAATGAGCAGTTCTTC. The rearrangement joins TRBV7-2 to TRBJ2-1; D possibly corresponds to TRBD2 (6 bases). The germline V and J ends were trimmed by 5 bases and 4 bases, with 18 bases remaining between them. This CDR3 has 16 amino acids. Germline CDR1 is SGHTA and CDR2 is FQGNSA.

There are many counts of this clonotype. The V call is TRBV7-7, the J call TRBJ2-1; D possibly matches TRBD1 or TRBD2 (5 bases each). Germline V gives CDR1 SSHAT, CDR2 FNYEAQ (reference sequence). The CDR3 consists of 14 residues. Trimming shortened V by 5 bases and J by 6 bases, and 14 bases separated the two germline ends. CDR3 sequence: CASSRDPAGNEQFF. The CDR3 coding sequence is TGTGCCAGCAGCCGGGACCCGGCGGGCAATGAGCAGTTCTTC.